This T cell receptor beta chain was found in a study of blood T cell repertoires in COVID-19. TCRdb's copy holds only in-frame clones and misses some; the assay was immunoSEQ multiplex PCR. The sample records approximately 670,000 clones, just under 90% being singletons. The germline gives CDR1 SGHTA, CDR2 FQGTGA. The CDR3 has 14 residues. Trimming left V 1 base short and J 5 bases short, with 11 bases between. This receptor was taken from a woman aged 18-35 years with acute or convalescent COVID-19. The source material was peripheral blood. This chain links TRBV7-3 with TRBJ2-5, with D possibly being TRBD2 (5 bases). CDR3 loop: CASSLKGGGETQYF. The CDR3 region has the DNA TGTGCCAGCAGCTTAAAGGGCGGCGGGGAGACCCAGTACTTC. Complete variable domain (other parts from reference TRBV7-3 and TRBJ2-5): GAGVSQTPSNKVTEKGKYVELRCDPISGHTALYWYRQSLGQGPEFLIYFQGTGAADDSGLPNDRFFAVRPEGSVSTLKIQRTERGDSAVYLCASSLKGGGETQYFGPGTRLLVL.